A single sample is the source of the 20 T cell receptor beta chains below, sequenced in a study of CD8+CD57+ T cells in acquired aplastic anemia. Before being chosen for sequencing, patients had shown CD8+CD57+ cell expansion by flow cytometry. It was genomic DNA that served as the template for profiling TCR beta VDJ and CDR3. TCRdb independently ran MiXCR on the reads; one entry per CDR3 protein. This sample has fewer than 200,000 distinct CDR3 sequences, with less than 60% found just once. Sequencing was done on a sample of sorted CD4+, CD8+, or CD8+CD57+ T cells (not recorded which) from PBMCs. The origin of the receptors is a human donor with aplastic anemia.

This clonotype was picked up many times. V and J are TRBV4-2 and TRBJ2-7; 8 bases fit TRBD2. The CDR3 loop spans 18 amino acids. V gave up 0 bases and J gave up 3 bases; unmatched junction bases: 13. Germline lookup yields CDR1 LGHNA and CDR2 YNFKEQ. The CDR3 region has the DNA TGTGCCAGCAGCCAAGATCCTTCGACGGGGGGGCGCGACTACGAGCAGTACTTC. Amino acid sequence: CASSQDPSTGGRDYEQYF.

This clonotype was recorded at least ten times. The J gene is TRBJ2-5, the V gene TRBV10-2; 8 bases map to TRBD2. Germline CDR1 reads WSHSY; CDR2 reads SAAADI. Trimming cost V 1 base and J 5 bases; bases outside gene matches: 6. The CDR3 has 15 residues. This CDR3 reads CASSELGLVGETQYF. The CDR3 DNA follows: TGCGCCAGCAGTGAGTTGGGACTAGTTGGTGAGACCCAGTACTTC.

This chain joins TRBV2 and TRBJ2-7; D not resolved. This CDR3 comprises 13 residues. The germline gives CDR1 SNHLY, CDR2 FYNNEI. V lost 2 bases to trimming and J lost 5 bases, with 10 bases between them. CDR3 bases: TGTGCCAGCAGTGAATGGGTTGGTAACGAGCAGTACTTC. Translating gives CASSEWVGNEQYF.

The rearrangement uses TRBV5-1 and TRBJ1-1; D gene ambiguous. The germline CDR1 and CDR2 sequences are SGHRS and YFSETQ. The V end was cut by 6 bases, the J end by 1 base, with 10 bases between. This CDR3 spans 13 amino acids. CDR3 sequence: CASTWAPNTEAFF. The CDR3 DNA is TGCGCCAGCACCTGGGCACCGAACACTGAAGCTTTCTTT.

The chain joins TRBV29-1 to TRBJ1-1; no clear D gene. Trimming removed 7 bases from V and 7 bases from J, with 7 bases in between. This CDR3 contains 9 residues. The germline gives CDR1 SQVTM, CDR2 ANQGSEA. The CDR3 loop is CSAPNEAFF. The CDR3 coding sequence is TGCAGCGCACCAAATGAAGCTTTCTTT.

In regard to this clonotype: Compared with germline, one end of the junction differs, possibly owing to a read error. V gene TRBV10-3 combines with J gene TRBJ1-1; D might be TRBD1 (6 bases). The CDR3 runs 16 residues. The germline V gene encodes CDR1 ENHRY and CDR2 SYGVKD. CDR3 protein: CASSYRGAAMNTEAFF. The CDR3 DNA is TGTGCCAGCAGTTATCGGGGGGCGGCTATGAACACTGAAGCTTTCTTT.

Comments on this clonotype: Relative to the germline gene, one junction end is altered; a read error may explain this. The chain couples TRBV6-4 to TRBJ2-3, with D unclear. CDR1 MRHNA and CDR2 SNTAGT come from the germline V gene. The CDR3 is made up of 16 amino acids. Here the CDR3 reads CASSYSSRGGTDTQYF. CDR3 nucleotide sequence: TGTGCCAGCAGTTACTCGAGTCGCGGCGGCACAGATACGCAGTATTTT.

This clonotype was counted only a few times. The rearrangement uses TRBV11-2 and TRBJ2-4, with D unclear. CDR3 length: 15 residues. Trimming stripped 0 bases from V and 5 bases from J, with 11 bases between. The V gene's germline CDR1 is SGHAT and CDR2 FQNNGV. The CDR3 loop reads CASSLDNRDENIQYF. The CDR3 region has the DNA TGTGCCAGCAGCTTAGATAACAGAGACGAAAACATTCAGTACTTC.

In nucleotides, the CDR3 is TGTGCCAGTAGTCCTCAATTGGATACGCAGTATTTT. Amino acids: CASSPQLDTQYF. The V gene is TRBV19, the J gene TRBJ2-3, with D unclear. Germline V gives CDR1 LNHDA, CDR2 SQIVND (reference sequence). Between the trimmed V and J ends, which lost 5 bases and 6 bases, there was a span of 9 bases. CDR3 length equals 12 residues.

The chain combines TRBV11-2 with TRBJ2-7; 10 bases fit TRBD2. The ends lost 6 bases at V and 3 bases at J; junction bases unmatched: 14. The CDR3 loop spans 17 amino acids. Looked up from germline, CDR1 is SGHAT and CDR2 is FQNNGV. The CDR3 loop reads CASRGTSGTTDFYEQYF. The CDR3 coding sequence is TGTGCCAGCAGAGGTACTAGCGGGACTACTGATTTCTACGAGCAGTACTTC. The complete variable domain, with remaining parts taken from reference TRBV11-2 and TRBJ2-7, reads EAGVAQSPRYKIIEKRQSVAFWCNPISGHATLYWYQQILGQGPKLLIQFQNNGVVDDSQLPKDRFSAERLKGVDSTLKIQPAKLEDSAVYLCASRGTSGTTDFYEQYFGPGTRLTVT.

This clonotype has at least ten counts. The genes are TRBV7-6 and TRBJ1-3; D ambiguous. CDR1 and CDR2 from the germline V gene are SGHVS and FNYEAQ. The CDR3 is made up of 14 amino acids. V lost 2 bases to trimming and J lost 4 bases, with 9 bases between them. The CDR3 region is CASSLLGSGNTIYF. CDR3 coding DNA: TGTGCCAGCAGCTTATTGGGCTCGGGAAACACCATATATTTT.

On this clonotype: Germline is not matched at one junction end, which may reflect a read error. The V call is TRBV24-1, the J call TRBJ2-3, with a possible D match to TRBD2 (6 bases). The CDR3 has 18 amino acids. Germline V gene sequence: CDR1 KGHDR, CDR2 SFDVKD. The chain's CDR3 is CATSDSRGGAHRTDTQYF. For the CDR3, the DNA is TGTGCCACCAGTGATTCACGAGGAGGGGCCCACCGCACAGATACGCAGTACTTT.

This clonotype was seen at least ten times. This chain's CDR3 is CASSLAYGYTF. CDR3 in DNA: TGTGCCAGCAGTTTGGCCTATGGCTACACCTTC. The chain is built from TRBV12-3 or TRBV12-4 and TRBJ1-2, with D unresolved. The CDR3 has 11 amino acids. The V and J ends lost 3 bases and 4 bases respectively, with 3 bases between them.

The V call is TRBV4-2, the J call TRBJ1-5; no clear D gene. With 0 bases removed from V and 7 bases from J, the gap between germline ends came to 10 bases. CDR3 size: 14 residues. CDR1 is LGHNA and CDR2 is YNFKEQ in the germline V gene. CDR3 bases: TGTGCCAGCAGCCAAGAGACACCACCCCAGCCCCAGCATTTT. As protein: CASSQETPPQPQHF.

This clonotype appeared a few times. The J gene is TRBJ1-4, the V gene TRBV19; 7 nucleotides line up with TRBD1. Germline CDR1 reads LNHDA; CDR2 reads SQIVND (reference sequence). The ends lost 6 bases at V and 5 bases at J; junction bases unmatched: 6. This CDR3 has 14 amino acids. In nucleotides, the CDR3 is TGTGCCAGTAGGAAGACAGGGATGAATGAAAAACTGTTTTTT. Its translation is CASRKTGMNEKLFF.

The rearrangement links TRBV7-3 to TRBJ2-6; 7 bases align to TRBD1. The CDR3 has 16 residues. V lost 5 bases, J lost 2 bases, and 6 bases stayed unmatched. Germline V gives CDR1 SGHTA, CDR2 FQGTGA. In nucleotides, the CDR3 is TGTGCCAGCAGCCTGTCCGGGACAGCTGGGGCCAACGTCCTGACTTTC. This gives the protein CASSLSGTAGANVLTF.

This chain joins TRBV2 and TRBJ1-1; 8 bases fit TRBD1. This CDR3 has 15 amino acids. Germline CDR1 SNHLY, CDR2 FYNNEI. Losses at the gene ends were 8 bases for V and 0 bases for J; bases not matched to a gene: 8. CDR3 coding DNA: TGTGCCAGCGCAGGGGGCGCGAAAATGAACACTGAAGCTTTCTTT. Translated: CASAGGAKMNTEAFF.

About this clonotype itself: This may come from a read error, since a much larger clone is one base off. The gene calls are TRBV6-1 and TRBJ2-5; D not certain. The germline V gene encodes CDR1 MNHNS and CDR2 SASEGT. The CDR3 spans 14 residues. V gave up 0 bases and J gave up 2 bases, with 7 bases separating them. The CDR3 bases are TGTGCCAGCAGTGAAGCGTCCAGTCAAGAGACCCAGTACTTC. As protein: CASSEASSQETQYF.

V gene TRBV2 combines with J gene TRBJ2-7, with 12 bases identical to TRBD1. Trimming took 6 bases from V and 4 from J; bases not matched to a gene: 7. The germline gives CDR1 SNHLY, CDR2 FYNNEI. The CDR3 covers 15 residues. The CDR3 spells CASSVGTGGGYEQYF. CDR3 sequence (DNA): TGTGCCAGCAGCGTAGGGACAGGGGGCGGGTACGAGCAGTACTTC.

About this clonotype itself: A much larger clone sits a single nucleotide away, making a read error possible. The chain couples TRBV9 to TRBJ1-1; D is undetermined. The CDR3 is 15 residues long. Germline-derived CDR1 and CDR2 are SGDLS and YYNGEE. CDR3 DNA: TGTGCCAGCAGCGTAGAAGAGCGTTTGAACACTGGAGCTTTCTTT. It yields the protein CASSVEERLNTGAFF.